This TCR beta chain stems from a study of cytomegalovirus exposure and HLA in healthy donors. With 60 Vbeta and 13 Jbeta primers, the PCR was carried out. Profiled with immunoSEQ multiplex PCR; TCRdb holds only in-frame clones, not every one. The data hold some 100,000 clones, with 60% to 80% observed a single time. This TCR was recovered from a human donor in good health. What was sequenced was PBMCs.

CDR3 protein: CASSRERGAGGAFF. CDR3 DNA sequence: TGTGCCAGCAGCCGCGAGCGGGGGGCCGGGGGTGCTTTCTTT. The rearrangement links TRBV5-4 to TRBJ1-1; a possible D gene is TRBD1 (6 bases). Per germline, CDR1 SGHNT and CDR2 YYREEE (reference sequence). V was cut by 4 bases and J by 11 bases, with 21 bases left in between. The CDR3 spans 14 residues.